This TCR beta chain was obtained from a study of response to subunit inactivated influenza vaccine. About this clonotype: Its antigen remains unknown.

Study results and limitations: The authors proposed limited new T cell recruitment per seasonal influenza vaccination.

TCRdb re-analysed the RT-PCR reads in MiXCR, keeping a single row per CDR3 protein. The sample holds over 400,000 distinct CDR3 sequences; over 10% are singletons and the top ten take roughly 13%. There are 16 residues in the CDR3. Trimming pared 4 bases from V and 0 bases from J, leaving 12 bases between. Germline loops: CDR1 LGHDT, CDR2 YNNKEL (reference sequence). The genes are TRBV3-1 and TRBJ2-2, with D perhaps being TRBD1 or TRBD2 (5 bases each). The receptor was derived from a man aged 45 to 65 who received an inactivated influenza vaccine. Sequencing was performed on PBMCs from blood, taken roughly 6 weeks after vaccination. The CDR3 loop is CASSRGRLANTGELFF. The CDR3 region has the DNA TGTGCCAGCAGCCGGGGACGACTCGCGAACACCGGGGAGCTGTTTTTT. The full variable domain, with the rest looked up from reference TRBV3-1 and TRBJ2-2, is DTAVSQTPKYLVTQMGNDKSIKCEQNLGHDTMYWYKQDSKKFLKIMFSYNNKELIINETVPNRFSPKSPDKAHLNLHINSLELGDSAVYFCASSRGRLANTGELFFGEGSRLTVL.